Following are 7 T cell receptor beta chains from one sample sequenced in a study of shared clonotypes between healthy human individuals. Naive CD8 cells comprised CD45RO-negative, CCR7-positively selected cells, excluding terminally differentiated effector memory CD45RA+ cells. Clones were sequenced by immunoSEQ multiplex PCR, and TCRdb holds only the in-frame ones, with some missing. The sample includes 550,000 to 600,000 clones, roughly 98% of them seen just once. Sample: naive CD8+ T cells sorted from blood. The receptors were gathered from a man aged 25-45 years in good health.

The chain carries TRBV19 and TRBJ2-1, with no clear D. This CDR3 is 16 amino acids long. Between the trimmed V and J ends, which lost 3 bases and 0 bases, there was a span of 12 bases. From germline, CDR1 is LNHDA and CDR2 SQIVND (reference sequence). The CDR3 loop is CASSMGGSPSYNEQFF. The CDR3 DNA is TGTGCCAGTAGTATGGGTGGCTCACCCTCCTACAATGAGCAGTTCTTC. Based on the CDR3 plus reference TRBV19 and TRBJ2-1, the full variable domain is DGGITQSPKYLFRKEGQNVTLSCEQNLNHDAMYWYRQDPGQGLRLIYYSQIVNDFQKGDIAEGYSVSREKKESFPLTVTSAQKNPTAFYLCASSMGGSPSYNEQFFGPGTRLTVL.

The CDR3 is CASSTTGTRGETQYF. The CDR3 coding sequence is TGTGCCAGCAGCACCACCGGGACTAGGGGGGAGACCCAGTACTTC. This chain uses TRBV27 with TRBJ2-5; TRBD2 matches at 8 bases. This CDR3 has 15 amino acids. The junction had 11 bases not matched to a gene; V was cut back by 6 bases and J by 5 bases. Germline CDR1 reads MNHEY; CDR2 reads SMNVEV (reference sequence).

The chain links TRBV9 to TRBJ2-3; D is perhaps TRBD1 (6 bases). V was shortened by 2 bases and J by 3 bases, with 13 bases between the two germline ends. This CDR3 is built from 15 residues. Germline V gene lookup returns CDR1 SGDLS and CDR2 YYNGEE. CDR3 DNA sequence: TGTGCCAGCAGCGTCGCTGGGGGCTGGACAGATACGCAGTATTTT. Protein: CASSVAGGWTDTQYF.

J is TRBJ2-5 and V is TRBV27; the D is unclear. This CDR3 is 13 amino acids long. Between the trimmed V and J ends, which lost 8 bases and 2 bases, there was a span of 12 bases. Germline values: CDR1 MNHEY, CDR2 SMNVEV (reference sequence). CDR3 in DNA: TGTGCCAGCCGCCTTGGGCCACAAGAGACCCAGTACTTC. This sequence encodes CASRLGPQETQYF.

The chain employs TRBV7-9 and TRBJ2-7, with 11 bases lining up with TRBD1. The CDR3 is 15 amino acids. CDR1 and CDR2 from the germline V gene are SEHNR and FQNEAQ (reference sequence). The V segment lost 3 bases and the J segment 5 bases; nucleotides outside the gene matches: 6. The CDR3 DNA reads TGTGCCAGCAGCTTCCCCGGACAGGGGGCCCACGAGCAGTACTTC. Its translation is CASSFPGQGAHEQYF.

V gene TRBV7-9 combines with J gene TRBJ1-4; D is possibly TRBD1 (5 bases). The CDR3 has 16 residues. Germline V CDR1 and CDR2: SEHNR, FQNEAQ (reference sequence). The V and J ends lost 7 bases and 0 bases respectively, with 15 bases between them. DNA for the CDR3: TGTGCCAGCAACCTGGCAGGGTCCGCAACTAATGAAAAACTGTTTTTT. Amino acids: CASNLAGSATNEKLFF.

The genes are TRBV5-1 and TRBJ2-6; D is unresolved. The CDR3 is made up of 15 amino acids. Germline V lookup: CDR1 SGHRS, CDR2 YFSETQ. V was cut by 2 bases and J by 1 base, with 7 bases left in between. The DNA of the CDR3 is TGCGCCAGCAGCTTATTCAAGTCTGGGGCCAACGTCCTGACTTTC. It is translated as CASSLFKSGANVLTF.